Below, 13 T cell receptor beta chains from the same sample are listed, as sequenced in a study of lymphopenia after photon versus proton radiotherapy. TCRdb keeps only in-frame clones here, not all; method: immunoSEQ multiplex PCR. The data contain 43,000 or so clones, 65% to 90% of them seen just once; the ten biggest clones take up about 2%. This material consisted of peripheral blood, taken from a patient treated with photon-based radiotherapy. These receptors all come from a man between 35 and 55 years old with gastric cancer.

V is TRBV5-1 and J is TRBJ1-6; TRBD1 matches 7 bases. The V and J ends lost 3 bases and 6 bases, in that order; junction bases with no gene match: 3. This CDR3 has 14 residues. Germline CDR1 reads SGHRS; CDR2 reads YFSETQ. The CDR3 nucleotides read TGCGCCAGCAGCTCCGGACAGGTTAATTCACCCCTCCACTTT. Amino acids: CASSSGQVNSPLHF.

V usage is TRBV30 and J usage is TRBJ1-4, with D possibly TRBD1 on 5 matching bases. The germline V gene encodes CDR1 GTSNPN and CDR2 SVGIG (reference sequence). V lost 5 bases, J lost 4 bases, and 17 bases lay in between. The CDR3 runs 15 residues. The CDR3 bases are TGTGCCTGGGGGGGAACTGCGCGGGGTAATGAAAAACTGTTTTTT. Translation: CAWGGTARGNEKLFF.

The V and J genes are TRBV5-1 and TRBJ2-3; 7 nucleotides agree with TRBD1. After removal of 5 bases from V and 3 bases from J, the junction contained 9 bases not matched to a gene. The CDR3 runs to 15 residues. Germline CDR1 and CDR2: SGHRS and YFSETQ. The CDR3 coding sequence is TGCGCCAGCAGAATGGCGGCCAGGGGGACAGATACGCAGTATTTT. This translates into CASRMAARGTDTQYF. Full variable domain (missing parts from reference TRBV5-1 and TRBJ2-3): KAGVTQTPRYLIKTRGQQVTLSCSPISGHRSVSWYQQTPGQGLQFLFEYFSETQRNKGNFPGRFSGRQFSNSRSEMNVSTLELGDSALYLCASRMAARGTDTQYFGPGTRLTVL.

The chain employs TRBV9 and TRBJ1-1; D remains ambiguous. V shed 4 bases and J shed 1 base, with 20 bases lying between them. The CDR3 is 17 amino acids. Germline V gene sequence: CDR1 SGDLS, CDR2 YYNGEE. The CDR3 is CASSSIALIQENTEAFF. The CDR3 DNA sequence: TGTGCCAGCAGCAGTATTGCCCTCATTCAGGAGAACACTGAAGCTTTCTTT.

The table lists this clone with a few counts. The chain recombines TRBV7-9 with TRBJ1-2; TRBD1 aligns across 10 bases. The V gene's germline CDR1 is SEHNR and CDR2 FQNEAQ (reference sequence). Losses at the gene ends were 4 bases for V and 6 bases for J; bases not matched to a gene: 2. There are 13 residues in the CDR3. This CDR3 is CASSWTGGDGYTF. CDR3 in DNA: TGTGCCAGCAGCTGGACAGGGGGAGATGGCTACACCTTC.

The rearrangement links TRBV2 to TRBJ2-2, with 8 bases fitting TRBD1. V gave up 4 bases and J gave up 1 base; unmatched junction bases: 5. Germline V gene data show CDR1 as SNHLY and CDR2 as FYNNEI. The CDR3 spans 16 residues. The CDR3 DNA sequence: TGTGCCAGCAGTGGGCAGGGGGCCCTGAACACCGGGGAGCTGTTTTTT. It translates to CASSGQGALNTGELFF.

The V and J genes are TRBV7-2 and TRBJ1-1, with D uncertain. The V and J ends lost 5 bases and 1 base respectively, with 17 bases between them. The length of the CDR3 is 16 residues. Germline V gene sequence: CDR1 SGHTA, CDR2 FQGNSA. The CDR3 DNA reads TGTGCCAGCAGCCAGAGGCCGGGGAGTAGGAACACTGAAGCTTTCTTT. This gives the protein CASSQRPGSRNTEAFF.

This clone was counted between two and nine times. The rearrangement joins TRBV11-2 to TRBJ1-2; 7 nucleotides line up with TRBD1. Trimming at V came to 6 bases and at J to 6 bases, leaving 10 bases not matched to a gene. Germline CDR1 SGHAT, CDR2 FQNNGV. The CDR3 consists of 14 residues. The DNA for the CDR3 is TGTGCCAGCAGAGAAGCAGGGGGAGTGGATGGCTACACCTTC. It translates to CASREAGGVDGYTF.

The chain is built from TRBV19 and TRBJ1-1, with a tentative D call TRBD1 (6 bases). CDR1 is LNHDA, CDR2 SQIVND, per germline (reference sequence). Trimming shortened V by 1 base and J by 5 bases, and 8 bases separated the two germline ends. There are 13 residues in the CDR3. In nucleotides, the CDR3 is TGTGCCAGTAGTATAGGCGGACAGACTGAAGCTTTCTTT. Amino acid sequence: CASSIGGQTEAFF.

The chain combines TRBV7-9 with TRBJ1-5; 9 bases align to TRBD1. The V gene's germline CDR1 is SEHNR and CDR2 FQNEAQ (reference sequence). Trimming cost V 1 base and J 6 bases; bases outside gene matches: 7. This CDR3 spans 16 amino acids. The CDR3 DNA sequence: TGTGCCAGCAGCTTAGGGGACAGGGCCGGGAGTCAGCCCCAGCATTTT. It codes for CASSLGDRAGSQPQHF.

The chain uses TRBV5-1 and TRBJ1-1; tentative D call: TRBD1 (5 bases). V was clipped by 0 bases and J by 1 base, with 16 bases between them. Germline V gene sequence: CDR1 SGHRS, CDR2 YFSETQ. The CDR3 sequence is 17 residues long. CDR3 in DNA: TGCGCCAGCAGCTTGGCGTCCTCCGGGACGCGGAACACTGAAGCTTTCTTT. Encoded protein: CASSLASSGTRNTEAFF.

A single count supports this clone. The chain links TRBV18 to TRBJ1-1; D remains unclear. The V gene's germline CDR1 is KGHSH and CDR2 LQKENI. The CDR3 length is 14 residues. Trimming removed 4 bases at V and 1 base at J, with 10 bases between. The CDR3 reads CASSRGPTNTEAFF. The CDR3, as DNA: TGTGCCAGCTCACGTGGCCCGACGAACACTGAAGCTTTCTTT.

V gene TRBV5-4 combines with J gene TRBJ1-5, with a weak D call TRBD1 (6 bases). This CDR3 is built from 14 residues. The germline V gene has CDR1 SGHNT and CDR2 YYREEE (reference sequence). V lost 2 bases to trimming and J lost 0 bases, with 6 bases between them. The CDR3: CASSLQGSNQPQHF. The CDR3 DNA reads TGTGCCAGCAGCTTACAGGGTAGCAATCAGCCCCAGCATTTT.